The T cell receptor beta chain under discussion was sequenced for a study of cytomegalovirus exposure and HLA in healthy donors. PCR employed 60 Vbeta and 13 Jbeta primers. Repertoires were generated with immunoSEQ multiplex PCR, while TCRdb's copy carries only in-frame clones and drops some. The sample consists of 220,000 or so clones, more than 65% of them appearing once. Study observations and caveats: Across donors, sequencing depth was assumed by presence/absence analyses to be roughly uniform.

With 5 bases clipped from V and 13 bases from J, the junction kept 6 bases outside the gene matches. CDR1 is DFQATT, CDR2 SNEGSKA, per germline (reference sequence). CDR3 length equals 11 residues. As to this clone: Its antigen is unidentified.

Sequencing was carried out using PBMCs. The chain is built from TRBV20-1 and TRBJ2-5; 11 positions agree with TRBD1. This clonotype was obtained from a young woman in good health and CMV-seronegative. The CDR3 nucleotides are TGCAGTGCTCAAACCGGGACAGGGGGGTACTTC. Its protein is CSAQTGTGGYF.